The sequence of this TCR beta chain was determined in a study of blood T cell repertoires in COVID-19. Study as a whole: T cells, B-cell-depleted T cells, or PBMCs supplied cDNA or gDNA.

Per the study methods: Estimation of nucleated cell counts relied on the amplification of reference gene primers. Libraries were prepared by immunoSEQ multiplex PCR; TCRdb keeps only in-frame clonotypes and omits some of them. The V and J calls and clone size were taken over from that table, and D and trimming were inferred from the DNA. The sample yields approximately 160,000 clones, around 83% seen once. CDR1 SGHDT and CDR2 YYEEEE come from the germline V gene. After removal of 2 bases from V and 3 bases from J, the junction contained 10 bases not matched to a gene. The CDR3 runs 16 residues. The V gene is TRBV5-6, the J gene TRBJ1-1; 7 nucleotides align to TRBD1. This clonotype originated in an older woman with COVID-19, enrolled during active disease. Sequenced: peripheral blood. The CDR3 is CASSLMGDSWDTEAFF. CDR3 nucleotides: TGTGCCAGCAGCTTAATGGGGGACAGTTGGGACACTGAAGCTTTCTTT.